This TCR beta chain was identified in a study of CD8 T cells in ankylosing spondylitis (dated by TCRdb to the late 2010s). Background on the whole study: The study set out to find disease-linked TCR variants by profiling T cell receptor beta repertoires in ankylosing spondylitis patients and healthy donors. Peripheral blood was sampled, and synovial fluid was additionally collected from ankylosing spondylitis patients. In total, the full study cohort was made up of roughly 110 healthy donors and approximately 24 ankylosing spondylitis patients. The research as a whole found: Some motif variants were previously reported in synovial fluid and blood of reactive arthritis patients, suggesting common disease-initiation mechanisms. The disease-linked clones were reported to be significantly enriched in matched synovial fluid samples from ankylosing spondylitis patients. A TCR beta motif of about eight highly homologous amino acid variants appeared characteristic of blood from ankylosing spondylitis patients. A CD8+ phenotype was shown by the disease-linked clones, which were found at relatively low frequencies in peripheral blood.

The listed sequencing device is Illumina HiSeq 2500. Quantitative 5'-RACE with molecular barcodes was the method used to prepare the TCR beta libraries. Processing in the source paper ran as follows. A new computational method, built on a probabilistic model of VDJ rearrangement, was used to identify disease-linked TCR variants. TCRdb passed the public sequencing reads through fastp at Q25 and MiXCR, retaining productive beta sequences. Each record represents a unique CDR3 protein, reported with the most common genes and DNA among its rows. None of the V and J calls come from the authors' own analysis; TCRdb made them. The sample yields around 770,000 distinct CDR3 sequences; roughly 19% were counted once. The leading ten clones occupy around 19% of the sample. Unmatched junction bases come to 22, with V trimmed by 8 bases and J by 6 bases. The CDR3 runs 18 amino acids, cysteine and phenylalanine included. CDR3 DNA only is kept here, 54 bases in frame from base 1. The germline V gene encodes CDR1 MDHEN and CDR2 SYDVKM.

A remark on this clonotype: It lacks a known antigen. Nothing much larger sits one base from this clone, and base qualities are not available.

This clonotype originated in a male donor with ankylosing spondylitis. Recombination linked TRBV28 to TRBJ2-7; 10 bases in the junction line up with TRBD2. The sample comprised blood, either unsorted or a sorted T cell fraction (not recorded which). The nucleotides are TGTGCCAGCGGAGGTCCAGCGGGAGGGCGAGGGGTTCAAGCCGAGCAGTACTTC. Its translation reads: CASGGPAGGRGVQAEQYF.